This entry lists 18 T cell receptor beta chains sequenced from one sample in a study of blood T cell repertoires in COVID-19. Profiled with immunoSEQ multiplex PCR; TCRdb holds only in-frame clones, not every one. The data show tens of thousands of clones, around 89% seen once. Sequenced material: peripheral blood. These receptors came from a man aged 45-65 years with acute or convalescent COVID-19.

The chain recombines TRBV5-6 with TRBJ2-7; maybe TRBD1 (5 bases). This CDR3 is built from 14 residues. Germline V CDR1 and CDR2: SGHDT, YYEEEE. V lost 1 base and J lost 2, with 10 bases in between. The CDR3 is CASSLRGAAYEQYF. CDR3 bases: TGTGCCAGCAGCTTGAGGGGCGCAGCCTACGAGCAGTACTTC. The variable domain in full, completed from reference TRBV5-6 and TRBJ2-7, reads DAGVTQSPTHLIKTRGQQVTLRCSPKSGHDTVSWYQQALGQGPQFIFQYYEEEERQRGNFPDRFSGHQFPNYSSELNVNALLLGDSALYLCASSLRGAAYEQYFGPGTRLTVT.

This clone appeared once. This sequence joins TRBV6-2 or TRBV6-3 and TRBJ2-6; no clear D gene. V lost 2 bases to trimming and J lost 0 bases, with 5 bases between them. Germline V CDR1 and CDR2: MNHEY, SVGEGT. The CDR3 has 15 residues. CDR3 bases: TGTGCCAGCAGTTACCCAGGCTCTGGGGCCAACGTCCTGACTTTC. The encoded protein is CASSYPGSGANVLTF.

The gene calls are TRBV13 and TRBJ1-1, with 10 nucleotides matching TRBD1. From germline, CDR1 is PRHDT and CDR2 FYEKMQ (reference sequence). The ends lost 2 bases at V and 4 bases at J; junction bases unmatched: 10. CDR3 length equals 17 residues. The CDR3 DNA reads as TGTGCCAGCAGCTTACGACCCTGGACAGGGGGGGTCACTGAAGCTTTCTTT. This encodes CASSLRPWTGGVTEAFF.

The chain couples TRBV5-1 to TRBJ2-7, with 7 positions matching TRBD1. V was pared by 1 base and J by 5 bases, with 3 bases of the junction left unmatched. The CDR3 has 13 amino acids. The germline gives CDR1 SGHRS, CDR2 YFSETQ. The CDR3 DNA reads as TGCGCCAGCAGCTTGTTTACAGGGGACGAGCAGTACTTC. It encodes CASSLFTGDEQYF.

The chain combines TRBV25-1 with TRBJ1-2, with D perhaps TRBD1 (5 bases). Trimming removed 2 bases from V and 4 bases from J, with 14 bases in between. There are 15 residues in the CDR3. Germline assignment: CDR1 MGHDK and CDR2 SYGVNS. The CDR3 bases are TGTGCCAGCAGTGAAATGGGGAGGGGTTTCTATGGCTACACCTTC. Encoded protein: CASSEMGRGFYGYTF.

The V call is TRBV15, the J call TRBJ2-6; D may be TRBD1 (6 bases). With 0 bases removed from V and 4 bases from J, the gap between germline ends came to 10 bases. The CDR3 is 16 residues long. CDR1 is LNHNV, CDR2 YYDKDF, per germline (reference sequence). The chain's CDR3 is CATSRDKGTGANVLTF. CDR3 in DNA: TGTGCCACCAGCAGAGATAAAGGGACAGGGGCCAACGTCCTGACTTTC.

The CDR3 bases are TGTGCCAGCAGCTTAGAAGGGGGCGTAGAGACCCAGTACTTC. The encoded protein is CASSLEGGVETQYF. The genes are TRBV7-9 and TRBJ2-5; the match to TRBD1 covers 7 bases. Germline loops: CDR1 SEHNR, CDR2 FQNEAQ (reference sequence). The CDR3 totals 14 residues. V trimming: 1 base; J trimming: 4 bases; junction bases outside the gene matches: 3.

The chain is built from TRBV5-1 and TRBJ2-7; 8 bases map to TRBD2. The CDR3 extends over 15 amino acids. J gave up 2 bases and V 7 bases, and 11 bases lay outside the gene matches. Germline V gives CDR1 SGHRS, CDR2 YFSETQ. The CDR3 bases are TGCGCCAGCGGGGGGGCGGGAGGACCTACCTACGAGCAGTACTTC. Protein: CASGGAGGPTYEQYF.

The rearrangement links TRBV19 to TRBJ1-1; maybe TRBD1 (5 bases). The V end was cut by 3 bases, the J end by 4 bases, with 9 bases between. This CDR3 is built from 13 residues. Per the germline V gene, CDR1 is LNHDA and CDR2 is SQIVND (reference sequence). CDR3 residues: CASSIGGSTEAFF. DNA of the CDR3: TGTGCCAGTAGTATTGGGGGGAGCACTGAAGCTTTCTTT.

The V call is TRBV7-9, the J call TRBJ2-7; the match to TRBD1 covers 12 bases. J lost 6 bases, V lost 5 bases, and 5 bases had no gene match. The V gene's germline CDR1 is SEHNR and CDR2 FQNEAQ (reference sequence). This CDR3 has 14 residues. CDR3 residues: CASSPGTGGLEQYF. The CDR3, as DNA: TGTGCCAGCAGCCCCGGGACAGGGGGCCTCGAGCAGTACTTC.

The rearrangement uses TRBV10-3 and TRBJ2-1, with 12 nucleotides matching TRBD2. Germline V gives CDR1 ENHRY, CDR2 SYGVKD. V shed 6 bases, J shed 6 bases, and the junction held 6 bases outside the gene matches. This CDR3 is built from 15 residues. This CDR3 reads CAISRTSGISNEQFF. The CDR3 DNA reads as TGTGCCATCAGCCGGACTAGCGGGATTTCCAATGAGCAGTTCTTC.

The chain carries TRBV3-1 (or the pseudogene TRBV3-2) and TRBJ2-1, with D possibly matching TRBD2 (5 bases). V gave up 3 bases and J gave up 7 bases, with 16 bases separating them. CDR1 is LGHDT, CDR2 YNNKEL, per germline (reference sequence). The CDR3 covers 15 residues. Here the CDR3 DNA reads TGTGCCAGCAGCCATTGGGAGCGAACCGGGAATGAGCAGTTCTTC. It encodes CASSHWERTGNEQFF.

This clone was detected only once. The V and J genes are TRBV7-9 and TRBJ2-3, with 15 bases lining up with TRBD2. V was clipped by 6 bases and J by 5 bases; unmatched bases: 3. This CDR3 has 15 amino acids. The germline gives CDR1 SEHNR, CDR2 FQNEAQ (reference sequence). DNA for the CDR3: TGTGCCAGCAGTGGACTAGCGGGAGGGATAGATACGCAGTATTTT. Translating gives CASSGLAGGIDTQYF.

This chain links TRBV11-3 with TRBJ2-7; D is possibly TRBD1 (6 bases). From germline, CDR1 is SGHNT and CDR2 YENEEA. The CDR3 runs 12 residues. V was cut by 5 bases and J by 7 bases, with 12 bases left in between. CDR3 loop: CASSPTGWEQYF. Here the CDR3 DNA reads TGTGCCAGCAGCCCGACAGGATGGGAGCAGTACTTC.

V gene TRBV6-5 combines with J gene TRBJ1-2; TRBD1 is a possible D gene (5 bases). CDR1 MNHEY and CDR2 SVGAGI come from the germline V gene. The CDR3 length is 14 residues. Trimming cost V 6 bases and J 5 bases, with 16 bases left between them. The DNA for the CDR3 is TGTGCCAGCAGAACCCTCAGGGTGATATATGGCTACACCTTC. Translation gives CASRTLRVIYGYTF.

The chain carries TRBV10-1 and TRBJ2-3; a weak D match, TRBD2 (6 bases). Germline loops: CDR1 WNHNN, CDR2 SYGVQD (reference sequence). The CDR3 contains 14 residues. Trimming stripped 9 bases from V and 3 bases from J, with 16 bases between. The CDR3 sequence is CASGDSAATDTQYF. CDR3 nucleotides: TGCGCCAGTGGGGACTCCGCGGCGACAGATACGCAGTATTTT.

The chain is built from TRBV4-1 and TRBJ2-3; TRBD1 might be the D (6 bases). Germline CDR1 is MGHRA and CDR2 is YSYEKL. This CDR3 comprises 18 residues. Between the trimmed V and J ends, which lost 0 bases and 0 bases, there was a span of 16 bases. The chain's CDR3 is CASSQDPRTATSTDTQYF. DNA of the CDR3: TGCGCCAGCAGCCAAGATCCCAGGACAGCAACTAGCACAGATACGCAGTATTTT.

The chain links TRBV12-5 to TRBJ2-5, with D perhaps matching TRBD2 (6 bases). The CDR3 loop spans 18 amino acids. Trimming stripped 3 bases from V and 1 base from J, with 21 bases between. Germline CDR1 is LGHNT and CDR2 is FRNRAP. CDR3: CASGFTIGSGELQETQYF. The CDR3 DNA is TGTGCTAGTGGTTTCACTATAGGTAGCGGAGAACTCCAAGAGACCCAGTACTTC.